Following are 3 T cell receptor beta chains from one sample sequenced in a study of blood T cell repertoires in COVID-19. Assay: immunoSEQ multiplex PCR; the TCRdb copy retains only in-frame clones and omits some. The table lists approximately 450,000 clones, 87% of them singletons. Material: PBMCs or T cells enriched from blood (not recorded which). The receptors were sampled from a woman under 30 with acute COVID-19.

V and J are TRBV4-1 and TRBJ1-4; D perhaps matches TRBD1 (6 bases). Germline V gene data show CDR1 as MGHRA and CDR2 as YSYEKL. CDR3 length: 15 amino acids. The germline V and J ends were trimmed by 2 bases and 7 bases, with 14 bases remaining between them. The CDR3 spells CASSQNYRAGEKLFF. The CDR3 DNA is TGCGCCAGCAGCCAAAACTACAGGGCGGGTGAAAAACTGTTTTTT.

V gene TRBV5-6 combines with J gene TRBJ2-1; D possibly corresponds to TRBD1 (6 bases). V lost 0 bases and J 10 bases, leaving 11 bases between the germline ends. This CDR3 is built from 13 residues. Germline V gene lookup returns CDR1 SGHDT and CDR2 YYEEEE. CDR3 sequence: CASSLVQGVEQFF. CDR3 in DNA: TGTGCCAGCAGCTTGGTACAGGGCGTAGAGCAGTTCTTC.

V gene TRBV29-1 combines with J gene TRBJ2-1; 7 positions agree with TRBD1. V trimming: 7 bases; J trimming: 2 bases; junction bases outside the gene matches: 5. CDR1 and CDR2 from the germline V gene are SQVTM and ANQGSEA. CDR3 size: 13 residues. The DNA of the CDR3 is TGCAGCGCTTACAGGGGCACCTACAATGAGCAGTTCTTC. It specifies CSAYRGTYNEQFF.